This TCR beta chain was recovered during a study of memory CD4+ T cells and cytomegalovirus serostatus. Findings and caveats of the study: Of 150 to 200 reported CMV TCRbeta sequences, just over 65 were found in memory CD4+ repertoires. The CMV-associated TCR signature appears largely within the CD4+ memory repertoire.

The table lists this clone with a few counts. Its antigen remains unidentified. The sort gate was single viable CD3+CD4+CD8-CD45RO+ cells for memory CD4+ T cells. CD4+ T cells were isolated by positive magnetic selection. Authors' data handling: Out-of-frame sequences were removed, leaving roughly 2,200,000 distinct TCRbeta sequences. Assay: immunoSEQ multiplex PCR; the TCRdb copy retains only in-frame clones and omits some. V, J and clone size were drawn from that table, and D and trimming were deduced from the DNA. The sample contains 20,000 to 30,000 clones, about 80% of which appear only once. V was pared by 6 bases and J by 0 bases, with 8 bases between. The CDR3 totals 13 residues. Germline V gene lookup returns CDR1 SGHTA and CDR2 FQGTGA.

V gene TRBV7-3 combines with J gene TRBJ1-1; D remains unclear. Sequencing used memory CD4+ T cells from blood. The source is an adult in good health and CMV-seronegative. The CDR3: CASRDQMNTEAFF. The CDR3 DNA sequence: TGTGCCAGCAGGGATCAGATGAACACTGAAGCTTTCTTT.